This TCR beta chain was found in a study of T cell clonotyping in hematopoietic cell transplantation. Study-level background: Pretransplant recipient samples were taken after cytoreduction.

General study points: At the given depth, recipient repertoires were over 97% de novo clonotypes. Broader posttransplant TCR repertoire diversity was predicted by graft donor and pretransplant recipient Inverse Simpson Index values.

Germline CDR1 reads MNHNY; CDR2 reads SVGAGI (reference sequence). The CDR3 loop spans 16 amino acids. V lost 7 bases and J 3 bases, leaving 22 bases between the germline ends. Regarding this clone: Its specificity is unknown.

The time point was: recipient sample about 28 days before transplant, after cytoreduction. Clones were sequenced by immunoSEQ multiplex PCR, and TCRdb holds only the in-frame ones, with some missing. Of about 50,000 clones listed, just over 85% are singletons. The TCR was taken from a man in his fifties or sixties with biphenotypic leukemia. Some clones in this sample may be carry-over from other donors' samples. Sequenced here: peripheral blood mononuclear cells, sampled before stem cell transplant. The chain joins TRBV6-6 to TRBJ2-7, with D unresolved. CDR3 bases: TGTGCCAGCACCCTAATGGTGCCTGGGGTGGGCTACGAGCAGTACTTC. Translated: CASTLMVPGVGYEQYF.